This T cell receptor (beta chain) was documented in a study of shared clonotypes between healthy human individuals. Comment on this clone: Its target is not known.

Data came from immunoSEQ multiplex PCR; TCRdb stores just in-frame clones and leaves some out. The repertoire holds approximately 2.5 million clones, with approximately 93% as singletons. The CDR3 length is 14 residues. Germline V gives CDR1 KGHSH, CDR2 LQKENI. V was shortened by 5 bases and J by 1 base, with 11 bases between the two germline ends. Broader study findings: Sequencing depth was a factor that was expected to affect clonotype sharing among donors. Clonotypes that were shared across four donors made up approximately 5% of naive CD4 clonotypes. Relative to memory subsets, naive subsets generally showed larger estimated richness.

CD4+ cells underwent separation, giving CD45RA+ naive and CD45RA-negative memory subsets. The source of this sequence is a man between 18 and 29 years old in good health. Some clones in this sample may be carry-over from other donors' samples. This sequence joins TRBV18 and TRBJ1-1, with unresolved D. Material for sequencing was naive CD4+ T cells from PBMCs. Specified subset: CD45RA+ positively selected. CDR3 loop: CASSGKGPNTEAFF. The CDR3 DNA sequence: TGTGCCAGCTCAGGTAAGGGCCCGAACACTGAAGCTTTCTTT.